The rows below give T cell receptor beta chains drawn from one sample of a study of blood T cell repertoires in COVID-19. TCRdb's copy holds only in-frame clones and misses some; the assay was immunoSEQ multiplex PCR. Counted here are approximately 110,000 clones, approximately 85% occurring once; the ten biggest clones make up about 5.5%. Material: peripheral blood. The receptor source for this set is a woman aged 60-70 years with COVID-19, enrolled during active disease. CDR3s include the opening cysteine and the closing phenylalanine or tryptophan. D genes are given only for firm matches. Size is omitted from some rows. Given values are once, few, many or a class for expanded clones.

V: TRBV1
D: .
size: .
J: TRBJ1-1
DNA: TGCACCAGCAGCCAAGACACTACACTTGAAGCTTTCTTT
CDR3: CTSSQDTTLEAFF

V: TRBV6-5
D: TRBD1
size: few
J: TRBJ1-2
DNA: TGTGCCAGCAGGGACAGGGAAAACTATGGCTACACCTTC
CDR3: CASRDRENYGYTF

V: TRBV19
D: TRBD1
size: .
J: TRBJ1-4
DNA: TGTGCCAGTACCGCCGGGACAGGGGGACCATCTAATGAAAAACTGTTTTTT
CDR3: CASTAGTGGPSNEKLFF

V: TRBV19
D: .
size: .
J: TRBJ1-5
DNA: TGTGCCAGTAGCATAATCGCAGGGTCTAATCAGCCCCAGCATTTT
CDR3: CASSIIAGSNQPQHF

V: TRBV5-1
D: .
size: once
J: TRBJ1-3
DNA: TGCGCCAGCAGCTTGGATCCTGCAGGGCTTTTAGGAAACACCATATATTTT
CDR3: CASSLDPAGLLGNTIYF

V: TRBV5-5
D: .
size: .
J: TRBJ1-5
DNA: .
CDR3: CASSNGQPTFGAQHF

V: TRBV4-3
D: .
size: .
J: TRBJ1-5
DNA: TGCGCCAGCAGCCAGGCACAGGGAGGGAATCAGCCCCAGCATTTT
CDR3: CASSQAQGGNQPQHF

V: TRBV28
D: TRBD1
size: .
J: TRBJ1-4
DNA: TGTGCCAGCAGTGCCCGTCGACAGGGGGCCTCGACTAATGAAAAACTGTTTTTT
CDR3: CASSARRQGASTNEKLFF

V: TRBV24-1
D: TRBD1
size: .
J: TRBJ1-2
DNA: TGTGCCACCAGTGATTACAGGGGGAGCGATGGCTACACCTTC
CDR3: CATSDYRGSDGYTF

V: TRBV11-2
D: TRBD2
size: .
J: TRBJ2-1
DNA: TGTGCCAGCAGCTTAGTCCCCGGTCAGCGGGGGGTATACAATGAGCAGTTCTTC
CDR3: CASSLVPGQRGVYNEQFF

V: TRBV5-1
D: .
size: few
J: TRBJ2-1
DNA: TGCGCCAGCAGCTTGGCCTGGCAGGGCTACAATGAGCAGTTCTTC
CDR3: CASSLAWQGYNEQFF

V: TRBV19
D: .
size: .
J: TRBJ2-1
DNA: TGTGCCAGTAGGGACGGGACTTTGGACTACAATGAGCAGTTCTTC
CDR3: CASRDGTLDYNEQFF

V: TRBV30
D: .
size: .
J: TRBJ1-5
DNA: TGTGCCTGGAGTCGTCCCAATCAGCCCCAGCATTTT
CDR3: CAWSRPNQPQHF

V: TRBV5-5
D: TRBD1
size: .
J: TRBJ1-2
DNA: TGTGCCAGCAGCTTGGGCACACCCGGGACAGGGGTTTCAGGGTATGGCTACACCTTC
CDR3: CASSLGTPGTGVSGYGYTF

V: TRBV7-2
D: TRBD2
size: .
J: TRBJ2-3
DNA: TGTGCCAGCAGCTTAGTTTTCGGGACTAGCGGGGATACGCAGTATTTT
CDR3: CASSLVFGTSGDTQYF

V: TRBV5-1
D: TRBD1
size: .
J: TRBJ2-1
DNA: TGCGCCAGCAGTGAACAGGGGTTATGGAATGAGCAGTTCTTC
CDR3: CASSEQGLWNEQFF

V: TRBV27
D: .
size: few
J: TRBJ2-7
DNA: TGTGCCAGCAGTTACAATCCACGGGGTGGGGTCTGGTACGAGCAGTACTTC
CDR3: CASSYNPRGGVWYEQYF

V: TRBV4-1
D: .
size: .
J: TRBJ2-7
DNA: TGCGCCAGCAGCCAATCGGGGGGTTCGGGGGCGTACGAGCAGTACTTC
CDR3: CASSQSGGSGAYEQYF

V: TRBV3-1/TRBV3-2
D: TRBD1
size: .
J: TRBJ1-2
DNA: TGTGCCAGCAGCCATGGCCGGACAGGGGGAAACTATGGCTACACCTTC
CDR3: CASSHGRTGGNYGYTF

V: TRBV10-3
D: TRBD2
size: few
J: TRBJ2-7
DNA: TGTGCCAGCGCCGGGACTAGAACCGAGCAGTACTTC
CDR3: CASAGTRTEQYF

V: TRBV24-1
D: TRBD1
size: .
J: TRBJ1-2
DNA: TGTGCCACCAGTGACCGGACAGGGAACTATGGCTACACCTTC
CDR3: CATSDRTGNYGYTF

V: TRBV2
D: .
size: .
J: TRBJ1-1
DNA: TGTGCCAGCAGGGAGCGTGGGGGGGGCGGTAACACTGAAGCTTTCTTT
CDR3: CASRERGGGGNTEAFF

V: TRBV7-6
D: TRBD1
size: .
J: TRBJ1-5
DNA: TGTGCCAGCAGCCTTAGTGTGGGACAGTGGGGCAATCAGCCCCAGCATTTT
CDR3: CASSLSVGQWGNQPQHF

V: TRBV29-1
D: .
size: .
J: TRBJ2-7
DNA: TGCAGCGTGGTCGGGACATACGTTTACGAGCAGTACTTC
CDR3: CSVVGTYVYEQYF

V: TRBV19
D: .
size: .
J: TRBJ1-3
DNA: TGTGCCAGTAGTATAGGCCTGGGGGGATTAAACTCATATTTT
CDR3: CASSIGLGGLNSYF

V: TRBV25-1
D: .
size: few
J: TRBJ1-2
DNA: TGTGCCAGCAGTGGGGGGGTACGGGACTATGGCTACACCTTC
CDR3: CASSGGVRDYGYTF

V: TRBV28
D: .
size: once
J: TRBJ1-4
DNA: TGTGCCAGCAGTTTGCTCCCTGACCACGGGAAAATTAATGAAAAACTGTTTTTT
CDR3: CASSLLPDHGKINEKLFF

V: TRBV19
D: TRBD1
size: .
J: TRBJ1-5
DNA: TGTGCCAGCAGTGAACACAGGGGTAGCAATCAGCCCCAGCATTTT
CDR3: CASSEHRGSNQPQHF

V: TRBV11-2
D: .
size: .
J: TRBJ2-5
DNA: TGTGCCAGCAGCCCGCGCGGGGTAGGAGAGACCCAGTACTTC
CDR3: CASSPRGVGETQYF

V: TRBV7-3
D: .
size: .
J: TRBJ1-6
DNA: TGTGCCAGCAGCTCCTCGGTTAATTCACCCCTCCACTTT
CDR3: CASSSSVNSPLHF

V: TRBV7-9
D: .
size: .
J: TRBJ2-5
DNA: TGTGCCAGCAGCTTACTCCTAGCTTTGGGGGAGACCCAGTACTTC
CDR3: CASSLLLALGETQYF

V: TRBV5-1
D: .
size: .
J: TRBJ1-1
DNA: TGCGCCAGCAGCGTGGGGCAGAACACTGAAGCTTTCTTT
CDR3: CASSVGQNTEAFF

V: TRBV7-2
D: TRBD1
size: few
J: TRBJ1-2
DNA: TGTGCCAGCAGCCCAAGACAGGGTAATACGAATGGCTACACCTTC
CDR3: CASSPRQGNTNGYTF

V: TRBV4-3
D: .
size: .
J: TRBJ1-6
DNA: TGCGCCAGCAGCCAAGTAGAGGGGGTTCCGCGATCACCCCTCCACTTT
CDR3: CASSQVEGVPRSPLHF

V: TRBV11-3
D: .
size: .
J: TRBJ2-1
DNA: TGTGCCAGCAGCTTAGCCGGGGGAGCGATGAGCTCCTACAATGAGCAGTTCTTC
CDR3: CASSLAGGAMSSYNEQFF

V: TRBV19
D: .
size: few
J: TRBJ1-5
DNA: TGTGCCAGTAGTAGCCAGGGGTGGGAAAAGCCCCAGCATTTT
CDR3: CASSSQGWEKPQHF

V: TRBV3-1/TRBV3-2
D: .
size: once
J: TRBJ2-1
DNA: TGTGCCAGCAGCCAAGGTGGACTGCAAGAGCAGTTCTTC
CDR3: CASSQGGLQEQFF

V: TRBV5-4
D: TRBD2
size: .
J: TRBJ2-1
DNA: TGTGCCAGCAGCCCTCCCTTACCTAGCGGGGGAGCGGATGAGCAGTTCTTC
CDR3: CASSPPLPSGGADEQFF

V: TRBV6-5
D: .
size: .
J: TRBJ2-5
DNA: TGTGCCAGCAGTTACTTGGGGGCGCCCCGGGGAGAGACCCAGTACTTC
CDR3: CASSYLGAPRGETQYF

V: TRBV19
D: .
size: .
J: TRBJ1-5
DNA: TGTGCCAGTAGTCAGGGGTTGGAGCAGCCCCAGCATTTT
CDR3: CASSQGLEQPQHF